The 27 T cell receptor beta chains below come from one sample, sequenced in a study of shared clonotypes between healthy human individuals. The table came from immunoSEQ multiplex PCR; TCRdb's copy has only in-frame clones and leaves some out. The table includes 950,000 to 1,300,000 clones, 75% detected once. The material sequenced was memory CD4+ T cells sorted from blood. Subset given: CD45RA-negative fraction. All receptors come from a young man in good health.

The CDR3 loop is CASTRGGSSGNTIYF. CDR3 bases: TGTGCCAGCACTCGAGGGGGGAGCTCTGGAAACACCATATATTTT. The rearrangement joins TRBV6-5 to TRBJ1-3, with a weak D call TRBD1 (6 bases). Germline-derived CDR1 and CDR2 are MNHEY and SVGAGI. The V and J ends lost 7 bases and 0 bases respectively, with 13 bases between them. The CDR3 has 15 residues.

Only one count was recorded for this clone. The chain combines TRBV11-2 with TRBJ1-1, with D tentatively TRBD1 (6 bases). In germline, CDR1 is SGHAT, CDR2 FQNNGV. The CDR3 length is 15 residues. Trimming shortened V by 7 bases and J by 7 bases, and 22 bases separated the two germline ends. The CDR3 bases are TGTGCCAGCATCGCCGGGGGGGCCGAACACTTTGAAGCTTTCTTT. Amino acid sequence: CASIAGGAEHFEAFF.

This sequence joins TRBV18 and TRBJ1-5; D is unclear. Trimming left V 2 bases short and J 1 base short, with 9 bases between. The germline V gene encodes CDR1 KGHSH and CDR2 LQKENI. This CDR3 is built from 15 residues. The DNA of the CDR3 is TGTGCCAGCTCACCATATCACACAAGCAATCAGCCCCAGCATTTT. Amino acid sequence: CASSPYHTSNQPQHF.

The chain recombines TRBV11-2 with TRBJ1-6; D uncertain. Trimming cost V 4 bases and J 7 bases, with 8 bases left between them. Germline CDR1 is SGHAT and CDR2 is FQNNGV. The CDR3 covers 13 residues. The CDR3: CASSSQENSPLHF. The CDR3 DNA sequence: TGTGCCAGCAGCTCCCAAGAAAATTCACCCCTCCACTTT.

The chain couples TRBV5-8 to TRBJ1-4; D is perhaps TRBD1 (5 bases). Germline-derived CDR1 and CDR2 are SGHTS and YDEGEE. This CDR3 region has 14 residues. The V end was cut by 3 bases, the J end by 3 bases, with 9 bases between. The CDR3 here is CASSWDGANEKLFF. CDR3 nucleotide sequence: TGTGCCAGCAGCTGGGACGGAGCTAATGAAAAACTGTTTTTT.

The chain is built from TRBV7-3 and TRBJ2-3, with D perhaps being TRBD1 or TRBD2 (6 bases each). Trimming removed 5 bases from V and 3 bases from J, with 21 bases in between. The CDR3 length is 17 residues. Germline V lookup: CDR1 SGHTA, CDR2 FQGTGA. CDR3 protein: CASSLELARGETDTQYF. In DNA form, the CDR3 reads TGTGCCAGCAGCCTCGAACTAGCTAGGGGGGAGACAGATACGCAGTATTTT.

The chain has TRBV2 and TRBJ2-7; tentatively, D is TRBD2 (5 bases). Germline values: CDR1 SNHLY, CDR2 FYNNEI. The V gene lost 6 bases and the J gene lost 1 base, with 10 bases spanning the gap. The CDR3 runs 13 residues. The CDR3 is CASSQAASYEQYF. CDR3 nucleotide sequence: TGTGCCAGCAGCCAAGCGGCGTCCTACGAGCAGTACTTC.

This chain connects TRBV5-4 to TRBJ2-1; 7 nucleotides align to TRBD2. Germline CDR1 reads SGHNT; CDR2 reads YYREEE (reference sequence). J was trimmed by 0 bases and V by 5 bases; bases with no gene match: 8. CDR3 length equals 16 residues. CDR3 region: CASSRDYRSSYNEQFF. As DNA, the CDR3 is TGTGCCAGCAGTCGGGACTACCGGAGCTCCTACAATGAGCAGTTCTTC.

The V gene is TRBV7-8, the J gene TRBJ1-2, with D possibly TRBD1 on 6 matching bases. This CDR3 spans 17 amino acids. The germline V gene encodes CDR1 SGHVS and CDR2 FQNEAQ. V lost 0 bases, J lost 3 bases, and 17 bases lay in between. The CDR3 bases are TGTGCCAGCAGCTTAGCGGGCAGGGGACTAGGGGACTATGGCTACACCTTC. Protein product: CASSLAGRGLGDYGYTF.

V usage is TRBV6-4 and J usage is TRBJ2-7; 10 bases map to TRBD2. The CDR3 consists of 18 residues. J gave up 0 bases and V 2 bases, and 10 bases lay outside the gene matches. CDR1 and CDR2 from the germline V gene are MRHNA and SNTAGT. DNA of the CDR3: TGTGCCAGCAGTGACCCGACCAGGCCTAGCGGGAGCTCCTACGAGCAGTACTTC. This encodes CASSDPTRPSGSSYEQYF.

CDR3 amino acids: CASSETGGRQGYTF. CDR3 in DNA: TGTGCCAGCAGTGAGACAGGGGGCCGGCAGGGCTACACCTTC. The chain uses TRBV6-1 and TRBJ1-2, with 10 bases aligning to TRBD1. The CDR3 has 14 amino acids. V was clipped by 3 bases and J by 8 bases; unmatched bases: 6. The V gene's germline CDR1 is MNHNS and CDR2 SASEGT.

The rearrangement uses TRBV6-1 and TRBJ1-5, with 8 bases aligning to TRBD1. Germline CDR1 is MNHNS and CDR2 is SASEGT. V dropped 7 bases and J dropped 0; count of bases not matched to a gene: 2. This CDR3 contains 14 residues. CDR3 sequence (DNA): TGTGCCAGCACCGACAGGGGTAGCAATCAGCCCCAGCATTTT. Amino acid sequence: CASTDRGSNQPQHF.

This chain connects TRBV30 to TRBJ2-3; D is uncertain. From germline, CDR1 is GTSNPN and CDR2 SVGIG (reference sequence). This CDR3 is 12 amino acids long. V was clipped by 2 bases and J by 6 bases, with 9 bases between them. This chain's CDR3 is CAWSLKGDTQYF. The CDR3 nucleotides are TGTGCCTGGAGTCTAAAAGGGGATACGCAGTATTTT. The variable domain in full, with the rest retrieved from reference TRBV30 and TRBJ2-3, is SQTIHQWPATLVQPVGSPLSLECTVEGTSNPNLYWYRQAAGRGLQLLFYSVGIGQISSEVPQNLSASRPQDRQFILSSKKLLLSDSGFYLCAWSLKGDTQYFGPGTRLTVL.

This clone was counted a single time. The V gene is TRBV6-5, the J gene TRBJ2-2, with a weak D call TRBD2 (5 bases). V lost 0 bases and J lost 4, with 12 bases in between. CDR3 length: 16 amino acids. The germline CDR1 and CDR2 sequences are MNHEY and SVGAGI. The CDR3 protein is CASSYSGSAGTGELFF. CDR3 nucleotides: TGTGCCAGCAGTTACTCGGGCTCCGCGGGCACCGGGGAGCTGTTTTTT.

The chain is built from TRBV30 and TRBJ2-1; 12 bases match TRBD2. The V segment lost 2 bases and the J segment 16 bases; nucleotides outside the gene matches: 9. CDR1 GTSNPN and CDR2 SVGIG come from the germline V gene (reference sequence). The CDR3 covers 13 residues. The CDR3 DNA is TGTGCCTGGAGTAGGCTAGCGGGGGGGCCCCCATTCTTC. Residues: CAWSRLAGGPPFF.

The chain couples TRBV6-1 to TRBJ2-2; 8 bases line up with TRBD2. The CDR3 extends over 12 amino acids. V shed 10 bases, J shed 4 bases, and the junction held 2 bases outside the gene matches. Germline assignment: CDR1 MNHNS and CDR2 SASEGT. The CDR3 loop is CATAGVTGELFF. The DNA for the CDR3 is TGTGCCACAGCGGGAGTCACCGGGGAGCTGTTTTTT.

This chain links TRBV30 with TRBJ2-7; maybe TRBD1 (6 bases). This CDR3 comprises 12 residues. Germline V CDR1 and CDR2: GTSNPN, SVGIG (reference sequence). Trimming left V 4 bases short and J 3 bases short, with 10 bases between. CDR3 nucleotides: TGTGCCTGGAATCTACAGGGCTACGAGCAGTACTTC. Translating it yields CAWNLQGYEQYF.

The chain combines TRBV5-6 with TRBJ1-2; D ambiguous. V was shortened by 4 bases and J by 1 base, with 8 bases between the two germline ends. Germline CDR1 is SGHDT and CDR2 is YYEEEE. The CDR3 covers 13 residues. The CDR3 is CASSPSYNYGYTF. The CDR3 DNA is TGTGCCAGCAGCCCGAGCTATAACTATGGCTACACCTTC.

This chain joins TRBV27 and TRBJ2-5; unclear D gene. The CDR3 is 13 residues long. Germline assignment: CDR1 MNHEY and CDR2 SMNVEV (reference sequence). V was shortened by 1 base and J by 5 bases, with 8 bases between the two germline ends. The CDR3 nucleotides read TGTGCCAGCAGTTTATTCAGTTCGGAGACCCAGTACTTC. Amino acid sequence: CASSLFSSETQYF.

Comments on this clone: In the same sample, other DNA sequences code for this CDR3. Written as DNA, the CDR3 is TGTGCCAGCAGCTTAGCGCCAGATTCCTACGAGCAGTACTTC. Translated: CASSLAPDSYEQYF. The gene calls are TRBV7-2 and TRBJ2-7; D remains ambiguous. The V gene's germline CDR1 is SGHTA and CDR2 FQGNSA. Trimming shortened V by 0 bases and J by 1 base, and 7 bases separated the two germline ends. The CDR3 length is 14 residues.

The rearrangement uses TRBV7-9 and TRBJ2-1; D possibly corresponds to TRBD1 (5 bases). Trimming pared 5 bases from V and 2 bases from J, leaving 13 bases between. CDR1 and CDR2 (germline): SEHNR, FQNEAQ (reference sequence). CDR3 length equals 15 residues. CDR3 sequence: CASSLAAGPYNEQFF. CDR3 in DNA: TGTGCCAGCAGCCTGGCGGCAGGGCCCTACAATGAGCAGTTCTTC.

This clone appeared a few times. The gene calls are TRBV5-1 and TRBJ1-2; D might be TRBD1 (6 bases). The CDR3 loop spans 12 amino acids. Germline lookup yields CDR1 SGHRS and CDR2 YFSETQ. With 4 bases removed from V and 8 bases from J, the gap between germline ends came to 12 bases. The CDR3 DNA reads TGCGCCAGCAGCAGGAACAGGGACGGCTACACCTTC. The encoded protein is CASSRNRDGYTF.

A word on this clone: One end of the junction does not line up with germline, which may come from a read error. V is TRBV30 and J is TRBJ1-1; D remains ambiguous. This CDR3 contains 11 residues. Germline V gene lookup returns CDR1 GTSNPN and CDR2 SVGIG (reference sequence). The CDR3 loop is CAWNRNSEAFF. The DNA of the CDR3 is TGTGCCTGGAATCGGAACAGTGAAGCTTTCTTT.

As for this clone: Distinct nucleotide sequences in the sample also encode this CDR3. The chain is built from TRBV7-9 and TRBJ1-5; no clear D gene. Germline CDR1 SEHNR, CDR2 FQNEAQ (reference sequence). V lost 5 bases and J lost 4, with 9 bases in between. The CDR3 is 13 amino acids. CDR3 in DNA: TGTGCCAGCAGCCCGGACGGGAATCAGCCCCAGCATTTT. Amino acids: CASSPDGNQPQHF.

V and J are TRBV5-1 and TRBJ1-6, with 7 bases that match TRBD1. The CDR3 loop spans 16 amino acids. Germline V gene sequence: CDR1 SGHRS, CDR2 YFSETQ. V gave up 4 bases and J gave up 0 bases; unmatched junction bases: 4. In DNA form, the CDR3 reads TGCGCCAGCAGCCCGGGACAGAGCTCCTATAATTCACCCCTCCACTTT. It specifies CASSPGQSSYNSPLHF.

The rearrangement uses TRBV7-2 and TRBJ2-5; D is unclear. The CDR3 consists of 13 residues. Trimming shortened V by 4 bases and J by 5 bases, and 11 bases separated the two germline ends. Germline V lookup: CDR1 SGHTA, CDR2 FQGNSA. The CDR3, as DNA: TGTGCCAGCAGCTCCCAATTAGGGGAGACCCAGTACTTC. Translating gives CASSSQLGETQYF.

The chain carries TRBV6-5 and TRBJ2-7, with D maybe TRBD1 (6 bases). The ends were cut back, 2 bases at V and 3 bases at J, with 11 bases in the middle. The CDR3 is made up of 14 amino acids. Germline V gene data show CDR1 as MNHEY and CDR2 as SVGAGI. CDR3 residues: CASSYTTDSYEQYF. CDR3 nucleotide sequence: TGTGCCAGCAGTTACACGACGGACAGCTACGAGCAGTACTTC.